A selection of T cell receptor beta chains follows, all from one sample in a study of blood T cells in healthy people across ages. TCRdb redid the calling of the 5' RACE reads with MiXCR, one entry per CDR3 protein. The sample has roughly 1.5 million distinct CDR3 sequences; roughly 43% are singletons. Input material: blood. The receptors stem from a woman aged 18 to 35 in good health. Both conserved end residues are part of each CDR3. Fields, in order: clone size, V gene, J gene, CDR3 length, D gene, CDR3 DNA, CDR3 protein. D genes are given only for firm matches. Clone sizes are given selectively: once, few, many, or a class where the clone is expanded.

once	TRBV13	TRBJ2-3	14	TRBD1	TGTGCCAGCAGCGCGGGACAGGTCAGGGGTACGCAGTATTTT	CASSAGQVRGTQYF
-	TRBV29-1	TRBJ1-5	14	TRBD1	TGCAGCGTGAGGAACAGGGGAAGCAATCAGCCCCAGCATTTT	CSVRNRGSNQPQHF
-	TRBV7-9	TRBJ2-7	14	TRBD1	TGTGCCAGCAGCGACAGGGGCGCGGGCTACGAGCAGTACTTC	CASSDRGAGYEQYF
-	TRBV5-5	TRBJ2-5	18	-	TGTGCCAGCAGCGCCCGAGGAATCGGTGTAGCTGCGTGGGAGACCCAGTACTTC	CASSARGIGVAAWETQYF
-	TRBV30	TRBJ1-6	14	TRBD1	TGTGCCTGGAGTGTTGGACAGGGCAATTCACCCCTCCACTTT	CAWSVGQGNSPLHF
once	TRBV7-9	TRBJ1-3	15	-	TGTGCCAGCAGCTTTCAGAGCGGGTCTGGAAACACCATATATTTT	CASSFQSGSGNTIYF
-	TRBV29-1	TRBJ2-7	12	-	TGCAGCGTTCGTCGACAGGCCGGCGAGCAGTACTTC	CSVRRQAGEQYF
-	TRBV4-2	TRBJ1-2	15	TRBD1	TGTGCCAGCAGCCAGGGACAGTTGATCGGCTATGGCTACACCTTC	CASSQGQLIGYGYTF
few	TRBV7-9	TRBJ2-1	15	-	TGTGCCAGCAGCCCGGGCGGGGAGGTTTACAATGAGCAGTTCTTC	CASSPGGEVYNEQFF
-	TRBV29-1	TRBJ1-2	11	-	TGCAGCGTTGGGGCTGACTATGGCTACACCTTC	CSVGADYGYTF
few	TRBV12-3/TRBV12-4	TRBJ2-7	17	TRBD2	TGTGCCAGCAGTCCCCGGGCCAGCGGGGGGCGGTTTAATGAGCAGTACTTC	CASSPRASGGRFNEQYF
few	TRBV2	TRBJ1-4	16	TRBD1	TGTGCCAGCAGTGAATCCAAGGGACAGACTAATGAAAAACTGTTTTTT	CASSESKGQTNEKLFF
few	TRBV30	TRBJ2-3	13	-	TGTGCCTGGAGTGTATTGGGTGCAGATACGCAGTATTTT	CAWSVLGADTQYF
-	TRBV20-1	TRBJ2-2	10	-	TGCAGTGCTAGCGGCGGGGAGCTGTTTTTT	CSASGGELFF
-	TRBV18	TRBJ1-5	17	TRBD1	TGTGCCAGCTCACCACAGAGGACAGGGCTTAACAATCAGCCCCAGCATTTT	CASSPQRTGLNNQPQHF
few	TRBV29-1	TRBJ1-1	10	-	TGCAGCCCAGGGAGAACTGAAGCTTTCTTT	CSPGRTEAFF
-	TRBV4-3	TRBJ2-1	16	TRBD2	TGCGCCAGCAGCCAAGAACTAGCGCCTACCTACAATGAGCAGTTCTTC	CASSQELAPTYNEQFF
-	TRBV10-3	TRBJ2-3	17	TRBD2	TGTGCCATCAGTGAGTCGTCTAGCGGGAGTAGAGCAGATACGCAGTATTTT	CAISESSSGSRADTQYF
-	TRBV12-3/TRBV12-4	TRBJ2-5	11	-	TGTGCCAGCAGTGTAGGGTCCAAACAGTACTTC	CASSVGSKQYF
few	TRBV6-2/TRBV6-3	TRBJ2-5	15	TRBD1	TGTGCCAGCAGTTACTCGGACAGGGGACAAGAGACCCAGTACTTC	CASSYSDRGQETQYF
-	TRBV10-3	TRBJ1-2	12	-	TGTGCCATCAGTGGCAAGCTCTATGGCTACACCTTC	CAISGKLYGYTF
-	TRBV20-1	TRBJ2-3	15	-	TGCAGTGCTAACAGCTGGTCCAGGGGCGCAGATACGCAGTATTTT	CSANSWSRGADTQYF
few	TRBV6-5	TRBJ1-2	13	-	TGTGCCAGCAGTCGATCAGGGCTGTATGGCTACACCTTC	CASSRSGLYGYTF
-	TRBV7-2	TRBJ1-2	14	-	TGTGCCAGCAGCTTAGCGCAGAGAGTCGATGGCTACACCTTC	CASSLAQRVDGYTF
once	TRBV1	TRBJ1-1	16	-	TGCACCAGCAGCCAAGTGTACAGGACACCATTGACTGAAGCTTTCTTT	CTSSQVYRTPLTEAFF
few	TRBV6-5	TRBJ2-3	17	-	TGTGCCAGCAGTTACCTAGGTTTTGGGGCCCGTACAGATACGCAGTATTTT	CASSYLGFGARTDTQYF
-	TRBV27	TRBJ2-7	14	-	TGTGCCAGCAGTTTCGCGGGACTCGGCTACGAGCAGTACTTC	CASSFAGLGYEQYF
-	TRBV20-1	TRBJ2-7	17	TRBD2	TGCAGTGCTAGAGATCTGGTCAAGAGCGGGAGTTCTATTGGGCAGTACTTC	CSARDLVKSGSSIGQYF
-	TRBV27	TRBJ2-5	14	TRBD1	TGTGCCGGCGGGAAAGGACAGGGCCAAGAGACCCAGTACTTC	CAGGKGQGQETQYF
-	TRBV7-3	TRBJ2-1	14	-	TGTGCCAGCAGCCCACATGCGGGGGCCAATGAGCAGTTCTTC	CASSPHAGANEQFF
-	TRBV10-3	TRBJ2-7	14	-	TGTGCCATCAGTGTACAGGGCCCCTACAATGAGCAGTACTTC	CAISVQGPYNEQYF
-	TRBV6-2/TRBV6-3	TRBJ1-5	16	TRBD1	TGTGCCAGCAGTTACCCTACAGGGGTTGACAATCAGCCCCAGCATTTT	CASSYPTGVDNQPQHF
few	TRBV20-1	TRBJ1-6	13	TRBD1	TGCAGTGCAGGGCAGGGGGCTGGTTCACCCCTCCACTTT	CSAGQGAGSPLHF
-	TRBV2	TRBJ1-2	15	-	TGTGCCAGCAGTGACGCCGCCAGGCCTGGCTATGGCTACACCTTC	CASSDAARPGYGYTF
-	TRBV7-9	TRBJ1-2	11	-	TGTGCCAGCAGCTTAGTGGGACGTAGCACCTTC	CASSLVGRSTF
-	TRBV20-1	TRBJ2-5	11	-	TGCTCGGGGCGGCGTAAGGAGACCCAGTACTTC	CSGRRKETQYF
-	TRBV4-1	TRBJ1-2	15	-	TGCGCCAGCAGCCTCATGGCGGGGGGCACTGAGGGCTACACCTTC	CASSLMAGGTEGYTF
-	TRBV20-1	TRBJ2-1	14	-	TGCAGTGCTAGAATCGGATGGCAGATCGGGGAGCAGTTCTTC	CSARIGWQIGEQFF
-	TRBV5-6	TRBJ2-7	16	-	TGTGCCAGCAGCTTGAAACTTTCAAACGGGTACAATGAGCAGTACTTC	CASSLKLSNGYNEQYF
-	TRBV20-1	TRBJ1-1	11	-	TGCAGCAGGGCGTGGAACACTGAAGCTTTCTTT	CSRAWNTEAFF
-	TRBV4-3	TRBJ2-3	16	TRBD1	TGCGCCAGCAGTTCAACTACAGGGGGATGGACAGATACGCAGTATTTT	CASSSTTGGWTDTQYF
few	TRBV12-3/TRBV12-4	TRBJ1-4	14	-	TGTGCCAGCAGTTGGGGCGGACTGGAGGAGCAACTGTTTTTT	CASSWGGLEEQLFF
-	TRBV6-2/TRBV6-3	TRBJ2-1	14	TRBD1	TGTGCCAGCACGGGGCAGGGGGCGTGGAATGAGCAGTTCTTC	CASTGQGAWNEQFF
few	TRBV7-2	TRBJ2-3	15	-	TGTGCCAGCAGCTTAGTCTCTATGGCAACAGATACGCAGTATTTT	CASSLVSMATDTQYF
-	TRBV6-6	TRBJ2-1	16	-	TGTGCCAGCAGTTACTCCGGGACACCACCCAGGAATGAGCAGTTCTTC	CASSYSGTPPRNEQFF
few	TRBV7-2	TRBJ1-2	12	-	TGTGCCAGCAGCTTAGTATTCTATGGCTACACCTTC	CASSLVFYGYTF
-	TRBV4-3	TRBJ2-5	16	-	TGCGCCAGCAGCCAAGATCTCGGAGCGAGCCAAGAGACCCAGTACTTC	CASSQDLGASQETQYF
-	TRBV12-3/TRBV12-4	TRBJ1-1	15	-	TGTGCCAGCAGTTTAGTCGGCAGGGTGACCACTGAAGCTTTCTTT	CASSLVGRVTTEAFF
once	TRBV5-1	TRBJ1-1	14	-	TGCGCCAGCAGCTCTAATGGGGGGCTCACTGAAGCTTTCTTT	CASSSNGGLTEAFF
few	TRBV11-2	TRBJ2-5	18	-	TGTGCCAGCAGCTTAGATGGTGGGGGGAGGTGGGATTTTTGGGAGCAGTACTTC	CASSLDGGGRWDFWEQYF